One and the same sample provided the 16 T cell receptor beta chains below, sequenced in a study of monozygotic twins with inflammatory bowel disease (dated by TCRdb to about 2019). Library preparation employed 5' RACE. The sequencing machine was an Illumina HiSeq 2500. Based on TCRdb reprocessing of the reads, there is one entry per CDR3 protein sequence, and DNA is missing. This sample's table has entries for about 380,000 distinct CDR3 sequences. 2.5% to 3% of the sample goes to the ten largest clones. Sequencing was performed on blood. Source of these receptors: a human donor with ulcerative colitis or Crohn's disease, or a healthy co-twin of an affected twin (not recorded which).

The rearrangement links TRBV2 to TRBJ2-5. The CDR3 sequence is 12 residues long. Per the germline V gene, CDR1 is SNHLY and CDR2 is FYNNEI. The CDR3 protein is CASKELKETQYF.

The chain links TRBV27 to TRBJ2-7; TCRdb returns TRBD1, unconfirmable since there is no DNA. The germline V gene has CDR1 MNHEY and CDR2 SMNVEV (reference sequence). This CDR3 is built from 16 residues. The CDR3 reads CASSLAPGTGFYEQYF.

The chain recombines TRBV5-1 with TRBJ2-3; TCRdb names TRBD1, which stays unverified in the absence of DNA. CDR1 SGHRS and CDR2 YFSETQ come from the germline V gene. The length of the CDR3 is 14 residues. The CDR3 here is CASSPGTEGDTQYF.

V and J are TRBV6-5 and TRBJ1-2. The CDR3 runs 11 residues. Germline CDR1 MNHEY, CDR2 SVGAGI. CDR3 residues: CASGLNYGYTF.

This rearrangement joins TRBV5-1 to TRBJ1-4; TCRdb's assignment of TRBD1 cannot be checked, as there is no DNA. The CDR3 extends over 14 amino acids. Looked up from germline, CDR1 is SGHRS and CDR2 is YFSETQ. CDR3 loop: CASSPTASGEKLFF.

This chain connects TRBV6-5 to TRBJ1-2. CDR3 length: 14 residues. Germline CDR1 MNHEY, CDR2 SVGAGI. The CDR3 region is CASRVTLGGYGYTF.

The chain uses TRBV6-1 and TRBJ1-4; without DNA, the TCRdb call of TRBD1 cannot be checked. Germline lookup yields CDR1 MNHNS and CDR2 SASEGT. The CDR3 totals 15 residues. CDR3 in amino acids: CASTKGQGFNEKLFF.

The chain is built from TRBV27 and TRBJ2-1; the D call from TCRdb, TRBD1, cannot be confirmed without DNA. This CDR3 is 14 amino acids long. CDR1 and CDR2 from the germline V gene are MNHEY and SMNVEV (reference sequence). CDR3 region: CASSIDRGTNEQFF.

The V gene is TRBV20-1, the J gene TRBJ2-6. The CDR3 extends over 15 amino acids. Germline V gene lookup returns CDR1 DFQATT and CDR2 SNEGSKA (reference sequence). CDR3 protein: CSAGGLNSGANVLTF.

The CDR3 protein is CASSKTGVGANVLTF. The chain links TRBV27 to TRBJ2-6; there is no DNA to check the TCRdb D call of TRBD1. The germline gives CDR1 MNHEY, CDR2 SMNVEV (reference sequence). The CDR3 runs 15 residues.

CDR3 loop: CASSVGGASTDTQYF. This chain links TRBV9 with TRBJ2-3. Germline V gene lookup returns CDR1 SGDLS and CDR2 YYNGEE. The CDR3 runs to 15 residues. Full variable domain (rest looked up from reference TRBV9 and TRBJ2-3): DSGVTQTPKHLITATGQRVTLRCSPRSGDLSVYWYQQSLDQGLQFLIQYYNGEERAKGNILERFSAQQFPDLHSELNLSSLELGDSALYFCASSVGGASTDTQYFGPGTRLTVL.

The CDR3 protein is CASSPGQGSFNQPQHF. This rearrangement joins TRBV5-1 to TRBJ1-5; no DNA is available, so the TRBD1 call from TCRdb remains unchecked. The length of the CDR3 is 16 residues. Germline loops: CDR1 SGHRS, CDR2 YFSETQ. Using reference TRBV5-1 and TRBJ1-5 for the parts outside the CDR3, the full variable domain is KAGVTQTPRYLIKTRGQQVTLSCSPISGHRSVSWYQQTPGQGLQFLFEYFSETQRNKGNFPGRFSGRQFSNSRSEMNVSTLELGDSALYLCASSPGQGSFNQPQHFGDGTRLSIL.

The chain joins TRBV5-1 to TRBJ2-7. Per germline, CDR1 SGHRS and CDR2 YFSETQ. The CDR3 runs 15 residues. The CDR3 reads CASSLVQGGTYEQYF.

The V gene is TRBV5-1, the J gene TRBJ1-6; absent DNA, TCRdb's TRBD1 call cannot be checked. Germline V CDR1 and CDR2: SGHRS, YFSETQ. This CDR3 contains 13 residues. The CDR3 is CASSPGPRSPLHF.

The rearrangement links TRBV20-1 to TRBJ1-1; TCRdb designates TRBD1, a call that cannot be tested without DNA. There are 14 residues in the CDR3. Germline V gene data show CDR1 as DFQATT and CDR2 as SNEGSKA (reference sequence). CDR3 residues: CSADRDTWNTEAFF.

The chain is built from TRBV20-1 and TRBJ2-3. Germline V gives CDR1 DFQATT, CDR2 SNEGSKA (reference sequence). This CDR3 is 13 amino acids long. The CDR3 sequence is CSARERLTDTQYF.